The rows below give T cell receptor beta chains drawn from one sample of a study of human T cells and chemical hapten exposure. TCRdb re-called the RACE reads with MiXCR, one entry per CDR3 protein. The sample contains about 140,000 distinct CDR3 sequences, over 9.5% of which appear only once. The sequences come from whole blood, collected in connection with sensitization to the hapten diphenylcyclopropenone (DPC). The receptors stem from a woman between 50 and 59 years old with alopecia areata. Some clones in this sample may be carry-over from other donors' samples. The CDR3 runs from the conserved cysteine through the conserved F or W. The order of the fields is V gene, D gene, CDR3 length, clone size, J gene, CDR3 DNA, CDR3 protein. D genes are given only for firm matches. Some rows have no size entry. The others give once, few or many, or a class for an expanded clone.

V gene: TRBV3-1
D gene: NA
CDR3 length: 16
clone size: many
J gene: TRBJ1-2
CDR3 DNA: TGTGCCAGCAGCCAAGACTCGGGGTTTGGAAACTATGGCTACACCTTC
CDR3 protein: CASSQDSGFGNYGYTF

V gene: TRBV4-3
D gene: TRBD2
CDR3 length: 17
clone size: NA
J gene: TRBJ2-1
CDR3 DNA: TGCGCCAGCAGCCAAGATGGATCCGGGACTAGCGGGGATGAGCAGTTCTTC
CDR3 protein: CASSQDGSGTSGDEQFF

V gene: TRBV5-1
D gene: NA
CDR3 length: 15
clone size: few
J gene: TRBJ2-2
CDR3 DNA: TGCGCCAGCAGCTGGGGCGGGGGCAACACCGGGGAGCTGTTTTTT
CDR3 protein: CASSWGGGNTGELFF

V gene: TRBV18
D gene: TRBD1
CDR3 length: 14
clone size: few
J gene: TRBJ2-7
CDR3 DNA: TGTGCCAGCTCACCCGCGACAGGGTGGCACGAGCAGTACTTC
CDR3 protein: CASSPATGWHEQYF

V gene: TRBV20-1
D gene: NA
CDR3 length: 15
clone size: many
J gene: TRBJ1-5
CDR3 DNA: TGCAGTGCTAGGGATCAGGGTAGGAGCAATCAGCCCCAGCATTTT
CDR3 protein: CSARDQGRSNQPQHF

V gene: TRBV6-2/TRBV6-3
D gene: NA
CDR3 length: 15
clone size: NA
J gene: TRBJ2-1
CDR3 DNA: TGTGCCAGCAGCGACGCGAGGAGGTCCTACAATGAGCAGTTCTTC
CDR3 protein: CASSDARRSYNEQFF

V gene: TRBV7-3
D gene: TRBD2
CDR3 length: 16
clone size: few
J gene: TRBJ2-1
CDR3 DNA: TGTGCCAGCAGCTATGCTGTGGGCGGGAGGGGCAATGAGCAGTTCTTC
CDR3 protein: CASSYAVGGRGNEQFF

V gene: TRBV28
D gene: NA
CDR3 length: 16
clone size: many
J gene: TRBJ2-1
CDR3 DNA: TGTGCCAGCAGTTTACCGGGGCAGGGGACTTACAATGAGCAGTTCTTC
CDR3 protein: CASSLPGQGTYNEQFF

V gene: TRBV7-9
D gene: TRBD1
CDR3 length: 14
clone size: few
J gene: TRBJ1-5
CDR3 DNA: TGTGCCAGCAGCCAGGCAGGGGGCGGTCAGCCCCAGCATTTT
CDR3 protein: CASSQAGGGQPQHF

V gene: TRBV6-2/TRBV6-3
D gene: NA
CDR3 length: 15
clone size: few
J gene: TRBJ2-7
CDR3 DNA: TGTGCCAGCATGGGTCTTGGGATAAACTCCTACGAGCAGTACTTC
CDR3 protein: CASMGLGINSYEQYF

V gene: TRBV10-3
D gene: TRBD1
CDR3 length: 13
clone size: many
J gene: TRBJ2-1
CDR3 DNA: TGTGCCATCAGTGGCCGACAGGGAAATGAGCAGTTCTTC
CDR3 protein: CAISGRQGNEQFF

V gene: TRBV7-9
D gene: NA
CDR3 length: 14
clone size: few
J gene: TRBJ2-2
CDR3 DNA: TGTGCCAGCAGCTTAGATGTTAACACCGGGGAGCTGTTTTTT
CDR3 protein: CASSLDVNTGELFF

V gene: TRBV24-1
D gene: NA
CDR3 length: 16
clone size: many
J gene: TRBJ2-2
CDR3 DNA: TGTGCCACCAGTGCATCTCCGGGACAAGGCACCGGGGAGCTGTTTTTT
CDR3 protein: CATSASPGQGTGELFF

V gene: TRBV7-3
D gene: TRBD1
CDR3 length: 13
clone size: NA
J gene: TRBJ1-2
CDR3 DNA: TGTGCCAGCAGCCTCGACAGGGACTATGGCTACACCTTC
CDR3 protein: CASSLDRDYGYTF

V gene: TRBV20-1
D gene: TRBD2
CDR3 length: 14
clone size: few
J gene: TRBJ2-7
CDR3 DNA: TGCAGTGCTAGAGAAGGACTAGCGGGAGTTGAGCAGTACTTC
CDR3 protein: CSAREGLAGVEQYF

V gene: TRBV18
D gene: NA
CDR3 length: 15
clone size: many
J gene: TRBJ1-1
CDR3 DNA: TGTGCCAGCTCGGGCGGGGCAAGGGACAATTCTGAAGCTTTCTTT
CDR3 protein: CASSGGARDNSEAFF

V gene: TRBV20-1
D gene: TRBD2
CDR3 length: 16
clone size: NA
J gene: TRBJ2-5
CDR3 DNA: TGCAGTGCCACGGGACTAGCGGGAGAGCAACAAGAGACCCAGTACTTC
CDR3 protein: CSATGLAGEQQETQYF

V gene: TRBV30
D gene: NA
CDR3 length: 13
clone size: many
J gene: TRBJ1-5
CDR3 DNA: TGTGCCTGGAGTGTAAAAGGGGATCAGCCCCAGCATTTT
CDR3 protein: CAWSVKGDQPQHF

V gene: TRBV11-2
D gene: NA
CDR3 length: 13
clone size: many
J gene: TRBJ2-7
CDR3 DNA: TGTGCCAGCAGCTTAGACAGGGCCTACGAGCAGTACTTC
CDR3 protein: CASSLDRAYEQYF

V gene: TRBV12-3/TRBV12-4
D gene: NA
CDR3 length: 15
clone size: many
J gene: TRBJ1-5
CDR3 DNA: TGTGCCAGCAGTTTTGGGCAGCATAGCAATCAGCCCCAGCATTTT
CDR3 protein: CASSFGQHSNQPQHF

V gene: TRBV5-1
D gene: TRBD2
CDR3 length: 14
clone size: many
J gene: TRBJ2-7
CDR3 DNA: TGCGCCAGCAGCCACGGACTAGCGGAGTTCGAGCAGTACTTC
CDR3 protein: CASSHGLAEFEQYF

V gene: TRBV2
D gene: NA
CDR3 length: 14
clone size: NA
J gene: TRBJ1-1
CDR3 DNA: TGTGCCAGCAGTGGACAGTTCTCGAACACTGAAGCTTTCTTT
CDR3 protein: CASSGQFSNTEAFF

V gene: TRBV7-8
D gene: TRBD1
CDR3 length: 19
clone size: many
J gene: TRBJ2-1
CDR3 DNA: TGTGCCAGCAGCGGACGACAGGGGGGGGTACTAGCGTTGTACAATGAGCAGTTCTTC
CDR3 protein: CASSGRQGGVLALYNEQFF

V gene: TRBV9
D gene: TRBD2
CDR3 length: 16
clone size: NA
J gene: TRBJ2-2
CDR3 DNA: TGTGCCAGCAGCATGGGACTAGCGGGACCCACCGGGGAGCTGTTTTTT
CDR3 protein: CASSMGLAGPTGELFF

V gene: TRBV7-2
D gene: NA
CDR3 length: 13
clone size: few
J gene: TRBJ1-5
CDR3 DNA: TGTGCCAGCAGCTTAGATCCCAGTCAGCCCCAGCATTTT
CDR3 protein: CASSLDPSQPQHF

V gene: TRBV3-1
D gene: NA
CDR3 length: 15
clone size: many
J gene: TRBJ1-2
CDR3 DNA: TGTGCCAGCAGCCAAGGGCCAGCCATAGCGGATGGCTACACCTTC
CDR3 protein: CASSQGPAIADGYTF

V gene: TRBV6-2/TRBV6-3
D gene: NA
CDR3 length: 16
clone size: many
J gene: TRBJ2-7
CDR3 DNA: TGTGCCAGCAGTTACCTAGCGGGACAGGGCTCCTACGAGCAGTACTTC
CDR3 protein: CASSYLAGQGSYEQYF

V gene: TRBV3-1
D gene: NA
CDR3 length: 13
clone size: NA
J gene: TRBJ2-2
CDR3 DNA: TGTGCCAGCAGCCAACCGAGGACCGGGGAGCTGTTTTTT
CDR3 protein: CASSQPRTGELFF